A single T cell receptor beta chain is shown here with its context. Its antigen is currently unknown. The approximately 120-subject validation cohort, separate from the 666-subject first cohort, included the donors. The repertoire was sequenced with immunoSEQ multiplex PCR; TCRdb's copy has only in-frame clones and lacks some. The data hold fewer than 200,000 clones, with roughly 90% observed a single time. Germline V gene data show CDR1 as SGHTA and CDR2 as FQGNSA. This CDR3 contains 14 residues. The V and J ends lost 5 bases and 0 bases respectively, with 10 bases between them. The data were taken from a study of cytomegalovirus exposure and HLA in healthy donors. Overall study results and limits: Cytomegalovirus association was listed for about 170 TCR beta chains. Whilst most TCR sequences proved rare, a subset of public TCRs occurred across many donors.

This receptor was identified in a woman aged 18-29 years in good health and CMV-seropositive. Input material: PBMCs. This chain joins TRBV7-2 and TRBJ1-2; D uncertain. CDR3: CASSPLPANYGYTF. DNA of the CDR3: TGTGCCAGCAGCCCTCTCCCGGCTAACTATGGCTACACCTTC. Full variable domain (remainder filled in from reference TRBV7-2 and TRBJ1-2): GAGVSQSPSNKVTEKGKDVELRCDPISGHTALYWYRQSLGQGLEFLIYFQGNSAPDKSGLPSDRFSAERTGGSVSTLTIQRTQQEDSAVYLCASSPLPANYGYTFGSGTRLTVV.